The clone carrying this T cell receptor beta chain was detected many times. Time point defined: blood at routine non-recurrence follow-up after resection. The V end lost 4 bases, the J end lost 5 bases, and 15 bases lay between the germline ends. CDR3 size: 13 residues. In germline, CDR1 is SQVTM, CDR2 ANQGSEA. Each CDR3 protein is one row after TCRdb ran MiXCR on the 5' RACE reads. The repertoire has 25,000 to 35,000 distinct CDR3 sequences, over 9.5% of them found once; the top ten carry less than 35%. The data belong to a study of spatial heterogeneity in lung cancer. The specimen was PBMCs, collected at follow-up. The sequence came from a female donor with early-stage non-small cell lung cancer. The rearrangement joins TRBV29-1 to TRBJ2-7; D gene ambiguous. The CDR3 coding sequence is TGCAGCGTTGGGTCGTCGCCGGTCCACGAGCAGTACTTC. Translation gives CSVGSSPVHEQYF.